The clone carrying this T cell receptor (beta chain) turned up a few times. Its antigen is currently unknown. The data originate from a study of T-cell memory formation after mild COVID-19. Findings and caveats of the study: Chiefly within CM and EM were the contracting CD4+ clones; CD8+ ones were within EMRA.

TCRdb reanalysed the 5' RACE reads using MiXCR and keeps one entry per CDR3 protein. The sample yields 170,000 or so distinct CDR3 sequences, 20% to 25% seen once. This CDR3 contains 13 residues. The ends lost 8 bases at V and 2 bases at J; junction bases unmatched: 3. Germline V CDR1 and CDR2: MNHNY, SVGAGI (reference sequence). Sequenced material: PBMCs or a T cell subset sorted from them (not recorded which). The source of this sequence is an adult woman who had mild COVID-19 (a few samples of this study predate the infection). Cell type and time point are not known. The chain recombines TRBV6-6 with TRBJ2-7; 10 nucleotides line up with TRBD2. CDR3 bases: TGTGCCAGCGCCGGACTAGCGGCCTACGAGCAGTACTTC. Amino acid sequence: CASAGLAAYEQYF.